The count of the clone carrying this TCR beta chain is one. This sample was included in a study of blood T cell repertoires in COVID-19. Some clones are missing from TCRdb's copy, which holds only in-frame ones; the method was immunoSEQ multiplex PCR. Of about 300,000 clones in the sample, roughly 88% are singletons; the top ten hold 1.5% to 2%. This CDR3 is 14 amino acids long. Germline-derived CDR1 and CDR2 are SGHRS and YFSETQ. V dropped 0 bases and J dropped 1 base, with 7 bases sitting between them. The material sequenced was peripheral blood. The chain is built from TRBV5-1 and TRBJ2-5, with a possible D match to TRBD1 (5 bases). The receptor was derived from a woman between 45 and 65 years old with acute or convalescent COVID-19. CDR3 in DNA: TGCGCCAGCAGCTTGGCAGGGTTCCAAGAGACCCAGTACTTC. Protein: CASSLAGFQETQYF.